The present TCR beta chain was sequenced within a study of blood T cell repertoires in COVID-19. About the research overall: T cells, B-cell-depleted T cells, or PBMCs provided the cDNA or gDNA that served as material.

This clone was seen a single time. Profiled with immunoSEQ multiplex PCR; TCRdb holds only in-frame clones, not every one. The sample consists of 130,000 to 150,000 clones, 80% to 85% of them appearing once. V was shortened by 2 bases and J by 2 bases, with 8 bases between the two germline ends. Germline CDR1 is MNHEY and CDR2 is SMNVEV (reference sequence). The CDR3 covers 14 residues. The sequenced material came from peripheral blood. This chain uses TRBV27 with TRBJ2-3; a weak D match, TRBD1 (5 bases). The TCR was taken from a human donor in a cohort sampled during active COVID-19. The CDR3 spells CASSLNRITDTQYF. The CDR3 coding sequence is TGTGCCAGCAGTTTAAACAGGATCACAGATACGCAGTATTTT.